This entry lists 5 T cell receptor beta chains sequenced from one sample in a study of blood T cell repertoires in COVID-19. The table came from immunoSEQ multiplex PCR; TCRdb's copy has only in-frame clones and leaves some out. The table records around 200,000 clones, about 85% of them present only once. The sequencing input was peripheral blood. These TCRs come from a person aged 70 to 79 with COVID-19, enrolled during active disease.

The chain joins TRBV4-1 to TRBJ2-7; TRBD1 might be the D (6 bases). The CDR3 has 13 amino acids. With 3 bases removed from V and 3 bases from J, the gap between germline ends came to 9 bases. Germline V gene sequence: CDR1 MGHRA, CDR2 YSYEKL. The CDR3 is CASSQGQNYEQYF. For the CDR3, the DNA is TGCGCCAGCAGCCAGGGACAAAACTACGAGCAGTACTTC.

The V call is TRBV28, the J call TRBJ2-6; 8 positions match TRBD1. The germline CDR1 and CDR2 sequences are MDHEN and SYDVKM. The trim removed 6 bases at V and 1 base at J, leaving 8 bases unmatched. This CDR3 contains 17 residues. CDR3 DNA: TGTGCCAGCAGCCCTCTCCAGGGGGCATCTGGGGCCAACGTCCTGACTTTC. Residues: CASSPLQGASGANVLTF. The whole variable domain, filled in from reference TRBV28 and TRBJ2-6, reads DVKVTQSSRYLVKRTGEKVFLECVQDMDHENMFWYRQDPGLGLRLIYFSYDVKMKEKGDIPEGYSVSREKKERFSLILESASTNQTSMYLCASSPLQGASGANVLTFGAGSRLTVL.

The CDR3 loop reads CASSEMQSQPQHF. The CDR3 DNA is TGTGCCAGCAGTGAGATGCAGTCTCAGCCCCAGCATTTT. The V and J genes are TRBV2 and TRBJ1-5; unclear D gene. Germline CDR1 reads SNHLY; CDR2 reads FYNNEI. The CDR3 spans 13 residues. The germline V and J ends were trimmed by 3 bases and 6 bases, with 9 bases remaining between them.

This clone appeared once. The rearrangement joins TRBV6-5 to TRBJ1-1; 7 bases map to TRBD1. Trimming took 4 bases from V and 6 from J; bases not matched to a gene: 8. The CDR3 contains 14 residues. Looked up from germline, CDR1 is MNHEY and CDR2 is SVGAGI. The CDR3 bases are TGTGCCAGCAGTTCCCGCCGACAGGGCGCTGAAGCTTTCTTT. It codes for CASSSRRQGAEAFF.

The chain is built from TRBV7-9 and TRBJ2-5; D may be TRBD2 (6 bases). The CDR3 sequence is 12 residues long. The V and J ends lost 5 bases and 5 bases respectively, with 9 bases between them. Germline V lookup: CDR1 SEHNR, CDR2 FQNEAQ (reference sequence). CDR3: CASSASEETQYF. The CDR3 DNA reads TGTGCCAGCAGCGCTAGCGAGGAGACCCAGTACTTC.